This T cell receptor beta chain was obtained from a study of post-analysis software for immune sequencing data. Study-wide results and caveats: Samples prepared in the same batch strongly co-clustered by F measure. Controls showed significantly higher normalized Chao1 diversity than did multiple sclerosis patients. Among a few TRBV segments more frequent in patients than controls were TRBV5-6, TRBV5-1 and TRBV20-1.

Germline values: CDR1 SGHRS, CDR2 YFSETQ. The length of the CDR3 is 13 residues. Unique molecular identifiers were carried by the TCR beta cDNA libraries. Some 500,000 cDNA molecules were recovered from an input of 1 to 10 million T cells. MiXCR, run by TCRdb on the PCR reads, gives a single entry per CDR3 protein. The sample lists about 820,000 distinct CDR3 sequences, approximately 50% occurring once. This clonotype was detected only once. The antigen remains undetermined. The sample consisted of blood. This chain uses TRBV5-1 with TRBJ2-5, with TRBD1 identical over 7 bases. The J call may not be correct, given that the DNA end is closer to TRBJ2-7. This sequence originates from a girl between 5 and 17 years old with multiple sclerosis. CDR3 amino acids: CASSVDREYEQYF. The DNA of the CDR3 is TGCGCCAGCAGCGTTGACAGGGAGTACGAGCAGTACTTC.